Listed below are T cell receptor beta chains from one sample, sequenced in a study of blood T cells in healthy people across ages. TCRdb independently ran MiXCR on the 5' RACE reads; one entry per CDR3 protein. Among 1.6 million or so distinct CDR3 sequences, about 32% were seen once, and the ten largest hold roughly 10%. Sequencing was done on a sample of blood. The receptor source for this set is a young woman in good health. CDR3s include the opening cysteine and the closing phenylalanine or tryptophan. A row's size may be missing; if present it is once, few, many or a size class.

TRBJ1-5	TRBV7-2	few	CASSLVGTGNQPQHF
TRBJ2-1	TRBV7-3	few	CASSYQRGQGSFNEQFF
TRBJ1-2	TRBV6-6	few	CASSSGRVLGGYTF
TRBJ2-3	TRBV6-2/TRBV6-3	NA	CASSYIGPGTDTQYF
TRBJ2-5	TRBV4-1	NA	CASSQASGGWGETQYF
TRBJ1-1	TRBV6-6	NA	CASTELQVTEAFF
TRBJ2-3	TRBV6-6	NA	CASSYSAGGPSDTQYF
TRBJ1-4	TRBV12-3/TRBV12-4	few	CASSLAGQAGKLFF
TRBJ1-6	TRBV20-1	NA	CSAEPGQGNSSLHF
TRBJ1-2	TRBV7-2	NA	CASSQDGTVRDGYTF
TRBJ1-4	TRBV7-2	few	CASSRQGAREKLFF
TRBJ2-1	TRBV28	NA	CASTGKVAYNEQFF
TRBJ2-2	TRBV5-1	many	CASSWTGTGELFF
TRBJ2-7	TRBV20-1	NA	CSAGFTAGVNEQYF
TRBJ2-7	TRBV27	NA	CASSLSAHYEQYF
TRBJ2-7	TRBV10-2	NA	CASSERGGSSYEQYF
TRBJ2-1	TRBV18	NA	CASSPLGQGASGEQFF
TRBJ2-3	TRBV20-1	NA	CSARSGGDTDTQYF
TRBJ2-5	TRBV5-1	few	CASMGLDQETQYF
TRBJ2-3	TRBV12-3/TRBV12-4	few	CASSTLRASSTDTQYF
TRBJ1-6	TRBV5-1	NA	CASSAGGGVNYSPLHF
TRBJ2-3	TRBV2	NA	CASRGGLADSTDTQYF
TRBJ2-3	TRBV20-1	few	CSARGDSDTQYF
TRBJ2-1	TRBV5-1	NA	CASSQGGAVEYYEQFF
TRBJ2-7	TRBV27	few	CASSLSWGQGFSYEQYF
TRBJ1-6	TRBV9	NA	CASSAEPGPPLHF
TRBJ2-1	TRBV6-5	few	CASSSLRGLRSNEQFF
TRBJ2-1	TRBV28	NA	CASIKIQGNEQFF
TRBJ2-7	TRBV21-1	few	CASSKVLAGGPDEQYF
TRBJ2-1	TRBV7-2	once	CASGLTRGVDYNEQFF
TRBJ2-7	TRBV20-1	NA	CSASGGTGLYEQYF
TRBJ2-6	TRBV20-1	NA	CSARDLLVGSASGANVLTF
TRBJ2-2	TRBV27	NA	CASRNAYLNTGELFF
TRBJ2-2	TRBV9	NA	CASSVGRAGELFF
TRBJ1-5	TRBV2	NA	CASSATSYQPQHF
TRBJ2-1	TRBV20-1	NA	CSALHSSGSYNEQFF
TRBJ2-5	TRBV3-1	NA	CASSQDPEWETQYF
TRBJ1-2	TRBV4-1	NA	CASSSPGGANYGYTF
TRBJ1-5	TRBV4-2	NA	CASSQEVRGQGNQPQHF
TRBJ2-4	TRBV20-1	NA	CSAPGRGKNIQYF
TRBJ2-5	TRBV11-1	NA	CASSLGSGGAAETQYF
TRBJ2-7	TRBV4-1	NA	CASSQGVGLWHEQYF
TRBJ1-2	TRBV5-1	once	CASSSTGTGVNYGYTF
TRBJ1-4	TRBV15	once	CATSREVEKRFF
TRBJ1-5	TRBV20-1	few	CSARDRLISNQPQHF
TRBJ2-7	TRBV14	NA	CASSQIPGGGHEQYF
TRBJ2-1	TRBV20-1	NA	CSAGDLGVVVPFF
TRBJ2-7	TRBV15	few	CATSSPQRGDKQYF